The source of this T cell receptor (beta chain) is a study of tumor-infiltrating lymphocytes in oesophageal squamous cell carcinoma. MiXCR, applied by TCRdb to the PCR reads, yields one record per CDR3 protein. The sample records more than 9,500 distinct CDR3 sequences, roughly half being singletons. The CDR3 loop spans 16 amino acids. Germline assignment: CDR1 SGHTA and CDR2 FQGNSA. The ends were cut back, 1 base at V and 13 bases at J, with 23 bases in the middle. This chain connects TRBV7-2 to TRBJ2-4; D gene uncertain. Sequencing used esophageal tumor tissue. The sequence derives from a male donor with esophageal squamous cell carcinoma. The CDR3 sequence: CASSLENTVRYNEQYF. DNA of the CDR3: TGTGCCAGCAGCTTAGAGAACACAGTAAGGTACAATGAGCAGTACTTC.